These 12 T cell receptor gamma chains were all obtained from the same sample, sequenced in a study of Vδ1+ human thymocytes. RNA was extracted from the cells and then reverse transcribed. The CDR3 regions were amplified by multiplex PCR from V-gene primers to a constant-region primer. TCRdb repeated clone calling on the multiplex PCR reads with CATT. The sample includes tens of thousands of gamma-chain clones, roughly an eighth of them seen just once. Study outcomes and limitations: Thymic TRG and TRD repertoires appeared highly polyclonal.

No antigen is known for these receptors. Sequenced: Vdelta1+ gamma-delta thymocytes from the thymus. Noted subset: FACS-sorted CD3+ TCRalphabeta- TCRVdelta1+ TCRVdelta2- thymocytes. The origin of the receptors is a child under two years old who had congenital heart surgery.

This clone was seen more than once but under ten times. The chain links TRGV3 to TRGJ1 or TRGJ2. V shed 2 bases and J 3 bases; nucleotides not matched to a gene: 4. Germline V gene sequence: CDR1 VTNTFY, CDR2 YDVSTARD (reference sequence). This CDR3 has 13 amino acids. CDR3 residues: CATWDMTYYKKLF. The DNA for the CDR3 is TGTGCCACCTGGGACATGACTTATTATAAGAAACTCTTT.

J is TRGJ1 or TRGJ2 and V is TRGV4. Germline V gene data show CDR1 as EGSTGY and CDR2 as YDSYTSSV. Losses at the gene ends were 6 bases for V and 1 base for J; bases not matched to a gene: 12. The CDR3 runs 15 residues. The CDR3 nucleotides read TGTGCCACCTGGAAAGGGCCTTCTAATTATTATAAGAAACTCTTT. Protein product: CATWKGPSNYYKKLF.

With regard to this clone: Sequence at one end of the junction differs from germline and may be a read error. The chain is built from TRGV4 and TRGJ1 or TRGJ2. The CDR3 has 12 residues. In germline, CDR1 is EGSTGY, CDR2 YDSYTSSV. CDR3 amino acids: CATWNGRMGKLF. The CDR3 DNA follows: TGTGCCACCTGGAATGGGCGAATGGGGAAACTCTTT.

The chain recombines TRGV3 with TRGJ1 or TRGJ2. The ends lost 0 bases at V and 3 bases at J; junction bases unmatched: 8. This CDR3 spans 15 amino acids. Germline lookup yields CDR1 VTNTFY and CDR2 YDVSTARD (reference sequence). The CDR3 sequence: CATWDRRSLYYKKLF. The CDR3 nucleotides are TGTGCCACCTGGGACAGGCGGTCCCTTTATTATAAGAAACTCTTT.

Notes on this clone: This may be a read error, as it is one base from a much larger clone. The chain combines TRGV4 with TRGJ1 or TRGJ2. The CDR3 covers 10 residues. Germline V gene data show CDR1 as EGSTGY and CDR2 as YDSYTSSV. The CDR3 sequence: CAAWDREKLF. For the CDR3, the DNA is TGTGCCGCCTGGGATAGGGAGAAACTCTTT.

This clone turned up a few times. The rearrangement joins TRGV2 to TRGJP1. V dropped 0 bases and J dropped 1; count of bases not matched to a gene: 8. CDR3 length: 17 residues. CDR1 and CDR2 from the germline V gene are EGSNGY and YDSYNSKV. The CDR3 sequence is CATWDGRRGTTGWFKIF. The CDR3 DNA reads TGTGCCACCTGGGACGGGCGGCGGGGTACCACTGGTTGGTTCAAGATATTT.

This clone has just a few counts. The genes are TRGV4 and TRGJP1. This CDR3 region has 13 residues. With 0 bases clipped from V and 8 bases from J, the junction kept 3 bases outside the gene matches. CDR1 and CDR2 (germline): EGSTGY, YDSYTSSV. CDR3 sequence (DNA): TGTGCCACCTGGGATGGGCTCGGTTGGTTCAAGATATTT. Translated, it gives CATWDGLGWFKIF.

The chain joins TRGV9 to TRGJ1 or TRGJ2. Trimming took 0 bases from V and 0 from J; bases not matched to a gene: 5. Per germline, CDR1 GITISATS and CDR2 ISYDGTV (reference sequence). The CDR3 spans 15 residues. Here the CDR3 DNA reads TGTGCCTTGTGGGAGGTGTTATGGAATTATTATAAGAAACTCTTT. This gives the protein CALWEVLWNYYKKLF.

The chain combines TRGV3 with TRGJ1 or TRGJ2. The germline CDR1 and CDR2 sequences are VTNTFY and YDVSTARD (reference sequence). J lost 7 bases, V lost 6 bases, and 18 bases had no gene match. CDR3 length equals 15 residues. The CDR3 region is CATWNRPQFEYKKLF. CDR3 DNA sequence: TGTGCCACCTGGAACCGCCCGCAATTTGAGTATAAGAAACTCTTT.

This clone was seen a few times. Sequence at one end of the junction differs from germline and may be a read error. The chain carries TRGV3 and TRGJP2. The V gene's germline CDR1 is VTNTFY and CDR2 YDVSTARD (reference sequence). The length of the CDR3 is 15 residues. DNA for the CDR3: TGTGCCACCTGGGACGGACGTAGTGGTGATTGGATCAAGACGTTT. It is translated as CATWDGRSGDWIKTF.

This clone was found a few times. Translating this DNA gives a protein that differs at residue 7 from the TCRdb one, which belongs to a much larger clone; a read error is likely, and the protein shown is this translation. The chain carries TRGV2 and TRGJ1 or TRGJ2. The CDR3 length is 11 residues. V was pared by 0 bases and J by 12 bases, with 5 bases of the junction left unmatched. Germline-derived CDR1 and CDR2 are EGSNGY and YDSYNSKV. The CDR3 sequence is CATWDGIGKLF. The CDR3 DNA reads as TGTGCCACCTGGGACGGGATAGGGAAACTCTTT.

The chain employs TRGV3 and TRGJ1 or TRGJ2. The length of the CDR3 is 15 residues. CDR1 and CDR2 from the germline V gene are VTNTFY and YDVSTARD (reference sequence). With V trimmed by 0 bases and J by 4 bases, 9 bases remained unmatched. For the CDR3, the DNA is TGTGCCACCTGGGACAGGCCCCGGTGGTATTATAAGAAACTCTTT. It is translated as CATWDRPRWYYKKLF.